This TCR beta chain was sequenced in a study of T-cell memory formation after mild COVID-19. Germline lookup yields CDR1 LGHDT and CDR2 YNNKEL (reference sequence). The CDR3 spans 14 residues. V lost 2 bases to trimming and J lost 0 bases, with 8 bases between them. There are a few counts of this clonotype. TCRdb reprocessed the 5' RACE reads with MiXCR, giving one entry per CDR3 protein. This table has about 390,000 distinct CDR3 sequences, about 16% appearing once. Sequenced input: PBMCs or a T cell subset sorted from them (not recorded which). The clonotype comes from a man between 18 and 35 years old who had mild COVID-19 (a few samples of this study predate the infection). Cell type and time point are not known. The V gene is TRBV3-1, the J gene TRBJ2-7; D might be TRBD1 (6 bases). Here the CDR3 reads CASSQRGTSYEQYF. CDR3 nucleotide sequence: TGTGCCAGCAGCCAAAGGGGGACCTCCTACGAGCAGTACTTC.